This T cell receptor beta chain was observed in a study of blood T cell repertoires in COVID-19. About the study: Samples of COVID-19 (acute and convalescent) were obtained from the United States, Italy and Spain. Sources were T cells, B-cell-depleted T cells, or PBMCs; the material itself was cDNA or gDNA.

Per the study methods: Counts of nucleated cells, estimated from reference gene primer amplification, were obtained. Using immunoSEQ multiplex PCR, the repertoire was profiled, and TCRdb retains in-frame clones only, with some absent. V and J calls and clone size are copied from that table; D and trimming were computed from the DNA. Here the sample spans some 74,000 clones, 83% being singletons. This receptor was taken from an elderly man with acute or convalescent COVID-19. Sequencing was carried out using peripheral blood.

The CDR3 loop reads CASRGRVTNVLTF. CDR3 nucleotides: TGTGCCAGCAGGGGGCGTGTAACCAACGTCCTGACTTTC. V and J are TRBV2 and TRBJ2-6; maybe TRBD1 (5 bases). The V end was cut by 6 bases, the J end by 8 bases, with 11 bases between. There are 13 residues in the CDR3. Per the germline V gene, CDR1 is SNHLY and CDR2 is FYNNEI.